This T cell receptor (beta chain) came from a study of chemoradiotherapy in HPV16-positive cancers. Measured with immunoSEQ multiplex PCR; TCRdb has only the in-frame clones, and not every one. The table records hundreds of clones, 70% to 90% of them present only once. The CDR3 covers 14 residues. Trimming stripped 0 bases from V and 6 bases from J, with 11 bases between. The germline V gene has CDR1 SGDLS and CDR2 YYNGEE. The V call is TRBV9, the J call TRBJ2-3, with a weak D call TRBD2 (6 bases). The TCR sequence derives from a human donor with HPV-associated anogenital cancer. This specimen consisted of tumor tissue, obtained from a patient who underwent chemoradiotherapy. The CDR3 sequence: CASSVEWRADTQYF. CDR3 sequence (DNA): TGTGCCAGCAGCGTAGAATGGAGGGCCGATACGCAGTATTTT.